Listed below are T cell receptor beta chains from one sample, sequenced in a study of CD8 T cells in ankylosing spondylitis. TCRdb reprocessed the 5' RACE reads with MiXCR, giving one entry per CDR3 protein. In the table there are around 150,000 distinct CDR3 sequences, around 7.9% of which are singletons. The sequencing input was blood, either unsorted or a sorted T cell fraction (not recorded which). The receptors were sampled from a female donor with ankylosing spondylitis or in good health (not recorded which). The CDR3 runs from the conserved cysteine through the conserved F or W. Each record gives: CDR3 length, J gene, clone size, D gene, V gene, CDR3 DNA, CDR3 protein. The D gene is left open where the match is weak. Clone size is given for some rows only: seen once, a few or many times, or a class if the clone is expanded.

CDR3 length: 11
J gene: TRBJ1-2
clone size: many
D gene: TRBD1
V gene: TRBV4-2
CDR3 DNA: TGTGCTTCCAGGGGGGCCTATGGCTACACCTTC
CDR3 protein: CASRGAYGYTF

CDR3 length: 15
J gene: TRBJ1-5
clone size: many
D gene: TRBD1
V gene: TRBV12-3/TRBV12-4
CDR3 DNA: TGTGCCAGCAGTCCGGGACAGGCGACGGATCAGCCCCAGCATTTT
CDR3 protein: CASSPGQATDQPQHF

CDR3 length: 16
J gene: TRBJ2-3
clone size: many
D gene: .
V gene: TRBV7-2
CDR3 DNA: TGTGCCAGCAGCTTATGGGACTCCGGGCTGAGAGATACGCAGTATTTT
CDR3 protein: CASSLWDSGLRDTQYF

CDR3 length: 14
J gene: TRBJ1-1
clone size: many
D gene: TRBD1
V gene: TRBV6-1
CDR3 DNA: TGTGCCAGCATAAGAGACAGGGCGGACACTGAAGCTTTCTTT
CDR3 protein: CASIRDRADTEAFF

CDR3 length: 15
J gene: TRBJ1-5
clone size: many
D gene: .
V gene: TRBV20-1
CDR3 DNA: TGCAGTGCTAGAGAAGTGAGAGGGGGCAATCAGCCCCAGCATTTT
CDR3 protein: CSAREVRGGNQPQHF

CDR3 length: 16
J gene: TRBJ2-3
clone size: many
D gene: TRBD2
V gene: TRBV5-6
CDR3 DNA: TGTGCCAGCAGCAACCTAGCGGGGGGGCGTAGAGATACGCAGTATTTT
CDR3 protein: CASSNLAGGRRDTQYF

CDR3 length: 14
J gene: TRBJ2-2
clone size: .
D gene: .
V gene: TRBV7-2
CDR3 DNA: TGTGCCATGAGCCCGGGGCTGAACACCGGGGAGCTGTTTTTT
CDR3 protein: CAMSPGLNTGELFF

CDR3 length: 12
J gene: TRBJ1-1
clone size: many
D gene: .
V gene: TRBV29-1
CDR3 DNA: TGCAGCGTTGACTCGTCCGGACGTGAAGCTTTCTTT
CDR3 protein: CSVDSSGREAFF

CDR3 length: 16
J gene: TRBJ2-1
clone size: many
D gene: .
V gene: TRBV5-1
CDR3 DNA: TGCGCCAGCAGCTCCAGGGGGGGTAGCTCCTACAATGAGCAGTTCTTC
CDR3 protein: CASSSRGGSSYNEQFF

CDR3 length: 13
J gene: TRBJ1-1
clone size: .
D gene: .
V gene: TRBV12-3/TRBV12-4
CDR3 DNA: TGTGCCAGCAGGTTACTTGGGGCTTATGAAGCTTTCTTT
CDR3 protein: CASRLLGAYEAFF